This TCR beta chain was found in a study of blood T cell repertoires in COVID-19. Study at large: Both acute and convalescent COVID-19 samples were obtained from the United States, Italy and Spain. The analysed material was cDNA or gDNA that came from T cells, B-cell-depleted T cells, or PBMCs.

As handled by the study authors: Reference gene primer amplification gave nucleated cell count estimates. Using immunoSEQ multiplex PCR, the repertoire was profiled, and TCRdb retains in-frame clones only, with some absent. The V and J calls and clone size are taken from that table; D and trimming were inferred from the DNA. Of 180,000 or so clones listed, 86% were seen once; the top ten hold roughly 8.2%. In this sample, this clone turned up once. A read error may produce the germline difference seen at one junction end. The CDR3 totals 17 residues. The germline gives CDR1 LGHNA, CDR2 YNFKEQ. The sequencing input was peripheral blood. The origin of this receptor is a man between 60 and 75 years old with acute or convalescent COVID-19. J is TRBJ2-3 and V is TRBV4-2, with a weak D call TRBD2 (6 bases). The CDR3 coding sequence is TGTGCCAGCAACCAAGAGGGCCGTGTTGCGGGGACAGATACGCAGTATTTT. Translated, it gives CASNQEGRVAGTDTQYF.